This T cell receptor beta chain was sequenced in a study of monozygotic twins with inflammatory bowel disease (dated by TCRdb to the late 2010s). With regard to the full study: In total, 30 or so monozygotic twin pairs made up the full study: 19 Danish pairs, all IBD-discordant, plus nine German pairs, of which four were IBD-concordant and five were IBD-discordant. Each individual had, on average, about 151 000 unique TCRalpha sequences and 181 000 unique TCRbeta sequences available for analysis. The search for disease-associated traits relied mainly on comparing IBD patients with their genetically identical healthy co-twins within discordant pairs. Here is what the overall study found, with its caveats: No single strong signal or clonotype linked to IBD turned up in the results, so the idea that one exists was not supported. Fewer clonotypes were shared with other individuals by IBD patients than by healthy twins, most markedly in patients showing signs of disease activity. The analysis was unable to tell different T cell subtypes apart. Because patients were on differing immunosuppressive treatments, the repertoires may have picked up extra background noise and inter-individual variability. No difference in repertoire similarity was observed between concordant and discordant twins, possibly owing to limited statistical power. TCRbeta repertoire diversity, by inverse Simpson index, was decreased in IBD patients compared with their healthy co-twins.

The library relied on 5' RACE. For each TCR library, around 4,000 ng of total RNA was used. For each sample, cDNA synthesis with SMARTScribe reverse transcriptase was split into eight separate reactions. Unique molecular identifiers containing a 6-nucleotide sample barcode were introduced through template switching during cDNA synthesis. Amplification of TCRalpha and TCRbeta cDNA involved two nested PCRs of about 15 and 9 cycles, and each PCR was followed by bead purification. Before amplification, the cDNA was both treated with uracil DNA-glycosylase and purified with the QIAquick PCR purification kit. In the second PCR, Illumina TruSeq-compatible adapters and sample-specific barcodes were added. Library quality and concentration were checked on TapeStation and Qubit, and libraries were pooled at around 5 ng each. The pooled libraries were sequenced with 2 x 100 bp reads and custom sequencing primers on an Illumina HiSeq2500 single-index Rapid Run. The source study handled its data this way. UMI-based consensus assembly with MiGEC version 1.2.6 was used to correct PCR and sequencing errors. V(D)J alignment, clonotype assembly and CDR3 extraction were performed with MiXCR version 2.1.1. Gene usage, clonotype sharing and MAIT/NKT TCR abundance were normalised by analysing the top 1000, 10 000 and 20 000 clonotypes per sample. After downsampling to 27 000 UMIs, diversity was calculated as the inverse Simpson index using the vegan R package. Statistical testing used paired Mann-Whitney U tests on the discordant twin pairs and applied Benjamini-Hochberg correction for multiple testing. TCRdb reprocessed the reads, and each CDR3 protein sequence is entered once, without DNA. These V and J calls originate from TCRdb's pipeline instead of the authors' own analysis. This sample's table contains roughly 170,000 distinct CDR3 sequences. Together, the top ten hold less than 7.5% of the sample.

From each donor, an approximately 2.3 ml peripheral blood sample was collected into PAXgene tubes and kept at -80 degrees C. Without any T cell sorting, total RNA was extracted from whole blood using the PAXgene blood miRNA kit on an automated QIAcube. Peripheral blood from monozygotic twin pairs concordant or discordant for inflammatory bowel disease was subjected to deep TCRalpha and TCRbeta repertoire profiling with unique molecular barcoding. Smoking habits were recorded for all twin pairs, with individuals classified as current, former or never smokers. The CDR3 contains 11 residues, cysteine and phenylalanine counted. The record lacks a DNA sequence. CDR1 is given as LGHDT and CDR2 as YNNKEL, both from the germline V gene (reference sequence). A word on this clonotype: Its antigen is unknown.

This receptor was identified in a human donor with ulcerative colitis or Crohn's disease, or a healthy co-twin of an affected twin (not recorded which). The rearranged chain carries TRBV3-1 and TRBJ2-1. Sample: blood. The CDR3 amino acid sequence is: CASSQVREQFF.